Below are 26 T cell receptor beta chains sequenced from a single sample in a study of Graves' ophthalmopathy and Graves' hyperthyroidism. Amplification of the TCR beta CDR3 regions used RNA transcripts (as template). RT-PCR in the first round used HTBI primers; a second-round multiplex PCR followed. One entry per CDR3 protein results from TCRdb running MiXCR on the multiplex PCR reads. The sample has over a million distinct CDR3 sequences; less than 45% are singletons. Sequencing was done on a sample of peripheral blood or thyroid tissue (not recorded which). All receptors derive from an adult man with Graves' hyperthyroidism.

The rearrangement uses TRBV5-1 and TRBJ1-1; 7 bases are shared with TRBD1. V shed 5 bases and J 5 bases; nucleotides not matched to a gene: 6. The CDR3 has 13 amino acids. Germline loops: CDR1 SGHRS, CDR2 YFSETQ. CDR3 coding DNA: TGCGCCAGCAGTTCCGGGACAGCGACTGAAGCTTTCTTT. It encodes CASSSGTATEAFF.

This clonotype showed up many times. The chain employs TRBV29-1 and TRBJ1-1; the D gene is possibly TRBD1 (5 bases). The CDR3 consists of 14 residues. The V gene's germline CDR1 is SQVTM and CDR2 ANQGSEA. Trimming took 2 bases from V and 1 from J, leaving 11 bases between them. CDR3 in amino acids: CSVERDGKNTEAFF. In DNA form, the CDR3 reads TGCAGCGTTGAACGGGACGGGAAGAACACTGAAGCTTTCTTT.

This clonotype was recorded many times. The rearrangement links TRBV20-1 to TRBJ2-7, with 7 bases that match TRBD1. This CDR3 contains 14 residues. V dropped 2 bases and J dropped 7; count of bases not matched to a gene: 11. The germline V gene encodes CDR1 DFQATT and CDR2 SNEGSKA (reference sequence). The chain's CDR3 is CSARKTGNTGEQYF. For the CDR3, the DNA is TGCAGTGCTAGAAAGACAGGGAACACCGGGGAGCAGTACTTC.

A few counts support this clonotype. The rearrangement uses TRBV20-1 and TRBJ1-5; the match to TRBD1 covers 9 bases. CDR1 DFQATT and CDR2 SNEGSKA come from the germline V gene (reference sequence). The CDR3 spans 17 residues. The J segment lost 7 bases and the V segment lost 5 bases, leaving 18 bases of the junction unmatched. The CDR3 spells CSAADRGSGPRRQPQHF. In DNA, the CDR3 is TGCAGTGCTGCGGACAGGGGCTCCGGTCCTCGGAGACAGCCCCAGCATTTT.

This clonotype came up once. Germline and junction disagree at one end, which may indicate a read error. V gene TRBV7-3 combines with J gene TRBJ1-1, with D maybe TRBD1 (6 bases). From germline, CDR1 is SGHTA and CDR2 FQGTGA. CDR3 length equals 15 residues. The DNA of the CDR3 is TGCGCCAGCAGCTCCCCCAGGGGTTCCTCAACTGAAGCTTTCTTT. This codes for CASSSPRGSSTEAFF. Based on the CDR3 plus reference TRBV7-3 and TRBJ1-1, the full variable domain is GAGVSQTPSNKVTEKGKYVELRCDPISGHTALYWYRQSLGQGPEFLIYFQGTGAADDSGLPNDRFFAVRPEGSVSTLKIQRTERGDSAVYLCASSSPRGSSTEAFFGQGTRLTVV.

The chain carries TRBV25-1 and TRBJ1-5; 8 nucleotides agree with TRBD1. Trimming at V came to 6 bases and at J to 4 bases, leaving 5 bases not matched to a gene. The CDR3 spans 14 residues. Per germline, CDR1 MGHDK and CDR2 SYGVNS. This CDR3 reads CASRTGGVNQPQHF. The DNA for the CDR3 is TGTGCCAGCAGAACAGGGGGGGTAAATCAGCCCCAGCATTTT.

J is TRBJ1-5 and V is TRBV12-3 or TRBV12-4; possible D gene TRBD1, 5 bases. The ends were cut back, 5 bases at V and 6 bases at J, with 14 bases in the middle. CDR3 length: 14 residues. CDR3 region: CASSNHRDAQPQHF. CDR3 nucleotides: TGTGCCAGCAGTAATCACCGGGACGCTCAGCCCCAGCATTTT.

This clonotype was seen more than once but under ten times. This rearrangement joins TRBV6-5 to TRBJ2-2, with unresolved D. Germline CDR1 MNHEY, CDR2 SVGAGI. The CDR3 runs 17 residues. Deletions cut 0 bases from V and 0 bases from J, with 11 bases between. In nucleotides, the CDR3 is TGTGCCAGCAGTTACTCTCGGAAGGCCGCGAACACCGGGGAGCTGTTTTTT. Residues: CASSYSRKAANTGELFF.

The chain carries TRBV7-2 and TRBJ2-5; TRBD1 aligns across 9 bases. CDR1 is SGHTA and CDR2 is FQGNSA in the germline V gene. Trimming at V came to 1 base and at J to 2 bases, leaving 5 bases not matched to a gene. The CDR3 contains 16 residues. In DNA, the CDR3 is TGTGCCAGCAGCTTAGGGGACAGGGCCGGTCAAGAGACCCAGTACTTC. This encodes CASSLGDRAGQETQYF.

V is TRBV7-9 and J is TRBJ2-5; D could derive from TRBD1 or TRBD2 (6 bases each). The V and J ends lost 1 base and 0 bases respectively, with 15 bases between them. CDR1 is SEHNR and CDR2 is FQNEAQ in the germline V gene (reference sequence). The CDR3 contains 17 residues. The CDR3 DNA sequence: TGTGCCAGCAGCTTAGGTGACGGGGGCCGGTACCAAGAGACCCAGTACTTC. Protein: CASSLGDGGRYQETQYF. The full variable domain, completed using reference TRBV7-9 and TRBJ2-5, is DTGVSQNPRHKITKRGQNVTFRCDPISEHNRLYWYRQTLGQGPEFLTYFQNEAQLEKSRLLSDRFSAERPKGSFSTLEIQRTEQGDSAMYLCASSLGDGGRYQETQYFGPGTRLLVL.

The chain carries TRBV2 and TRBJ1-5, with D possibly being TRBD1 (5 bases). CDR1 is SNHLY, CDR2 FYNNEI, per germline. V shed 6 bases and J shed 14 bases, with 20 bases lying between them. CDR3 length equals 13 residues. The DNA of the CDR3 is TGTGCCAGCAGAGCGGGACTGGGGTCCTACGAGCATTTT. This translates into CASRAGLGSYEHF.

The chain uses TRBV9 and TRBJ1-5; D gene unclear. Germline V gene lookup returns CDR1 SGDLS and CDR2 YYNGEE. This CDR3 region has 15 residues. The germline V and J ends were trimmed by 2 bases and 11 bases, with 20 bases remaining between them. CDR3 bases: TGTGCCAGCAGCGTTGCCAAGGGAAGCCAAGAGACCCAGCATTTT. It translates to CASSVAKGSQETQHF.

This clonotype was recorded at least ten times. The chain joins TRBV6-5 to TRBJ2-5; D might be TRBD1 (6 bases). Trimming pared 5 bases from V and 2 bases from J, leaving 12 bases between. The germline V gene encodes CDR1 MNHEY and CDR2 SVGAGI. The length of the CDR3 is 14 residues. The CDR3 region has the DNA TGTGCCAGCAGTCGCGGACAGTTTCAAGAGACCCAGTACTTC. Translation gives CASSRGQFQETQYF.

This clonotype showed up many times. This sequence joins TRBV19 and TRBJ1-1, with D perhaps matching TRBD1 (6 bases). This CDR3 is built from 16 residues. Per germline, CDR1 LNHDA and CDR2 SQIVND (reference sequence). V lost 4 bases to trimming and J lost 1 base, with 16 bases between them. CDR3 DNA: TGTGCCAGTAGTAGAACAGACAGGCCCCGGAACACTGAAGCTTTCTTT. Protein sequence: CASSRTDRPRNTEAFF.

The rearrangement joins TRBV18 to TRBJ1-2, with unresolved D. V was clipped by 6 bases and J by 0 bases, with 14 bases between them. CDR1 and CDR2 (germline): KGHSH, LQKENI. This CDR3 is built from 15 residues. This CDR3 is CASSPQDTPNYGYTF. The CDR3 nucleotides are TGTGCCAGCTCCCCTCAAGATACGCCTAACTATGGCTACACCTTC.

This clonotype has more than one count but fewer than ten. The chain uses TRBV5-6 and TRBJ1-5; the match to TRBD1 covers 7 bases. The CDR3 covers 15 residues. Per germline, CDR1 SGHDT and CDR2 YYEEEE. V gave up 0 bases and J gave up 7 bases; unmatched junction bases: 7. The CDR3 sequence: CASSLGQGVSQPQHF. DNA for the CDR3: TGTGCCAGCAGCTTGGGACAGGGAGTCAGCCAGCCCCAGCATTTT. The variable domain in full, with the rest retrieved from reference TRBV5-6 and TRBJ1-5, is DAGVTQSPTHLIKTRGQQVTLRCSPKSGHDTVSWYQQALGQGPQFIFQYYEEEERQRGNFPDRFSGHQFPNYSSELNVNALLLGDSALYLCASSLGQGVSQPQHFGDGTRLSIL.

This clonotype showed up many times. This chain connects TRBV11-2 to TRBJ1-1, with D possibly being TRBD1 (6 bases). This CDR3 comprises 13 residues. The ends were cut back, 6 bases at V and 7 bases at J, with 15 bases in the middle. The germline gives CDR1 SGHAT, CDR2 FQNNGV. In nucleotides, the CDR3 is TGTGCCAGCAGTCAACCCGGACAGTTTGAAGCTTTCTTT. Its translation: CASSQPGQFEAFF.

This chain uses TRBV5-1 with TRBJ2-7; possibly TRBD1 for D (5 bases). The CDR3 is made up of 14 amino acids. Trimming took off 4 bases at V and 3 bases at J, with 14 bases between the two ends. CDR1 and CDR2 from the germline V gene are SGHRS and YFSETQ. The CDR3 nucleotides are TGCGCCAGCAGCCCGACAGCCTTGGGCTACGAGCAGTACTTC. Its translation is CASSPTALGYEQYF.

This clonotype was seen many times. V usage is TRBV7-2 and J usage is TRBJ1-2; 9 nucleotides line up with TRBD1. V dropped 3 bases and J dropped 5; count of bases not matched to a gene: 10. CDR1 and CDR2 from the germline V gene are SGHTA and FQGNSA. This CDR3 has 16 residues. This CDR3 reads CASSLLEQGARYGYTF. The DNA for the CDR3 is TGTGCCAGCAGCTTGTTAGAACAGGGGGCCCGGTATGGCTACACCTTC.

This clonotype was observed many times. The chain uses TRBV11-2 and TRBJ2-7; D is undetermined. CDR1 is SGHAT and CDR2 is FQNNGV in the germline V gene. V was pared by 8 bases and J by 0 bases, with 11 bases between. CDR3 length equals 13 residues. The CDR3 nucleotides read TGTGCCAGCGGCCAAGCCACCTCCTACGAGCAGTACTTC. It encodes CASGQATSYEQYF. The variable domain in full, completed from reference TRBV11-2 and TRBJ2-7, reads EAGVAQSPRYKIIEKRQSVAFWCNPISGHATLYWYQQILGQGPKLLIQFQNNGVVDDSQLPKDRFSAERLKGVDSTLKIQPAKLEDSAVYLCASGQATSYEQYFGPGTRLTVT.

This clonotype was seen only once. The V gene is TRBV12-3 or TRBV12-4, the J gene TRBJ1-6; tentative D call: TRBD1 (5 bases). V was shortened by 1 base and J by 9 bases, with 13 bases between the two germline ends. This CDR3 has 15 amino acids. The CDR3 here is CASSLELGGVSPLHF. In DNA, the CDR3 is TGTGCCAGCAGTTTAGAGTTGGGGGGGGTTTCACCCCTCCACTTT.

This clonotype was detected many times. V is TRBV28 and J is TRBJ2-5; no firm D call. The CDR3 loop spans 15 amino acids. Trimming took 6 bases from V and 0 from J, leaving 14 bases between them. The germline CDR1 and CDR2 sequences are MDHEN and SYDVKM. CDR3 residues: CASRPQTENQETQYF. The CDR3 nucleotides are TGTGCCAGCAGACCGCAGACGGAGAACCAAGAGACCCAGTACTTC.

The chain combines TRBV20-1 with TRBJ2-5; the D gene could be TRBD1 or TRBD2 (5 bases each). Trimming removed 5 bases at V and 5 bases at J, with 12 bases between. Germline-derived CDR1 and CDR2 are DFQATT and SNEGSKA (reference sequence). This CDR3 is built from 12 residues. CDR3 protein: CSASRGEETQYF. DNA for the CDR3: TGCAGTGCTTCCCGAGGGGAGGAGACCCAGTACTTC.

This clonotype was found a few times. The CDR3 protein is CASSPPGFQPQHF. Written as DNA, the CDR3 is TGTGCCAGCTCACCTCCAGGGTTTCAGCCCCAGCATTTT. The genes are TRBV18 and TRBJ1-5, with a weak D call TRBD1 (5 bases). Germline CDR1 reads KGHSH; CDR2 reads LQKENI. Trimming left V 3 bases short and J 6 bases short, with 9 bases between. The CDR3 totals 13 residues.

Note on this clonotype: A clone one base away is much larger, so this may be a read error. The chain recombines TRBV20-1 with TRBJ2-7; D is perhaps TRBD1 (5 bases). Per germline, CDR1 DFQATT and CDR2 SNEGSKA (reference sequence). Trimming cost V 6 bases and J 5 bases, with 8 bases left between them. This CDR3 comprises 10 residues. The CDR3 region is CSAQGHEQYF. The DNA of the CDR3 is TGCAGTGCCCAGGGCCACGAGCAGTACTTC.

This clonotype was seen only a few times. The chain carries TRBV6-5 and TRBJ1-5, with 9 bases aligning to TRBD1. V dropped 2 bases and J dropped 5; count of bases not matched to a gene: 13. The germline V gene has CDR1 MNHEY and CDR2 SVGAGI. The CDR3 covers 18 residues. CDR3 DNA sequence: TGTGCCAGCAGTTACGCGCCGCCGTCCGGGACAGGGCATCAGCCCCAGCATTTT. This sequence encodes CASSYAPPSGTGHQPQHF.